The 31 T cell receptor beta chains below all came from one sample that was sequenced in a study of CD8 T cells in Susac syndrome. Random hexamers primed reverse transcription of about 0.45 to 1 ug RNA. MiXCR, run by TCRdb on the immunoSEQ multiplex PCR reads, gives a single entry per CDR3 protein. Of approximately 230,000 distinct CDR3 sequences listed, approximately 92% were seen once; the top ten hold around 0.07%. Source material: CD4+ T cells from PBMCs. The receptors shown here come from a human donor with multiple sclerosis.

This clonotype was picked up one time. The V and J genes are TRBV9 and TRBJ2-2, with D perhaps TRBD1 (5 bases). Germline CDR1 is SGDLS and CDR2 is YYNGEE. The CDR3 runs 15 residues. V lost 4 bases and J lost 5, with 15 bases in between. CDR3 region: CASSLDTRLTGELFF. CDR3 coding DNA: TGTGCCAGCAGCCTGGACACTCGGCTTACCGGGGAGCTGTTTTTT.

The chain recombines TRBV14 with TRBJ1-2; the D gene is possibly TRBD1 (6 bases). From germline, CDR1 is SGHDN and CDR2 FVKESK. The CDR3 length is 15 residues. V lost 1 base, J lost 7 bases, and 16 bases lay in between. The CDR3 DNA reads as TGTGCCAGCAGCCAAGCCGGAGGGGGAGTTAGTGGCTACACCTTC. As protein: CASSQAGGGVSGYTF.

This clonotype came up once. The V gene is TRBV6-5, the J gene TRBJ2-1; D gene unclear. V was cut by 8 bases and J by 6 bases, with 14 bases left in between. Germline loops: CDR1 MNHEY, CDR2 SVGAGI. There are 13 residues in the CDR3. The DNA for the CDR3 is TGTGCCAGCCGATTTTTGAAGGGCAATGAGCAGTTCTTC. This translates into CASRFLKGNEQFF.

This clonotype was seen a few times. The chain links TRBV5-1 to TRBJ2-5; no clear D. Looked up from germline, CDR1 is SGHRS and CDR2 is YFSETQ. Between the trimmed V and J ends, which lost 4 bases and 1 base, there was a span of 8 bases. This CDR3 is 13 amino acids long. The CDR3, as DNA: TGCGCCAGCAGCCTCTACCTCCAAGAGACCCAGTACTTC. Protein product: CASSLYLQETQYF.

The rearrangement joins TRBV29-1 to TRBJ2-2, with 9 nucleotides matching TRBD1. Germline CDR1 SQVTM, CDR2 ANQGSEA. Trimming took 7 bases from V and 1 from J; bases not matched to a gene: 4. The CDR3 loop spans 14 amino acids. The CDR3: CSGGQGLNTGELFF. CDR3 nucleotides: TGCAGCGGGGGACAGGGACTGAACACCGGGGAGCTGTTTTTT.

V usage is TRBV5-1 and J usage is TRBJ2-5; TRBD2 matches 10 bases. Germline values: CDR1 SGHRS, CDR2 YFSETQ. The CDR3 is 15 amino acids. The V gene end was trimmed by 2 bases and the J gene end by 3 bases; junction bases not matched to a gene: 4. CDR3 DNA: TGCGCCAGCAGCTTTGAGCGGGAGGGGAAAGAGACCCAGTACTTC. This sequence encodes CASSFEREGKETQYF.

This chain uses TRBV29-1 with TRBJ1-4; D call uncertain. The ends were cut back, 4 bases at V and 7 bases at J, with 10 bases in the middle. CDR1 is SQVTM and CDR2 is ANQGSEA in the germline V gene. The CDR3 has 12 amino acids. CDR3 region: CSVVLGAEKLFF. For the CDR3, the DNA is TGCAGCGTTGTTCTTGGAGCTGAAAAACTGTTTTTT.

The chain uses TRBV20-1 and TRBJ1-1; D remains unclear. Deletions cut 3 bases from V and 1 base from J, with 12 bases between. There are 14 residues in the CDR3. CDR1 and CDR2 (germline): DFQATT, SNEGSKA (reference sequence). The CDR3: CSASHHSKNTEAFF. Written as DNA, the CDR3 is TGCAGTGCTAGTCATCACAGCAAGAACACTGAAGCTTTCTTT.

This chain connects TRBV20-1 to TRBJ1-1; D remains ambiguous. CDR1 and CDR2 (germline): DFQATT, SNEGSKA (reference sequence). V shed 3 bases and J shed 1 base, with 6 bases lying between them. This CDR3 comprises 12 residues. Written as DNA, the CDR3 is TGCAGTGCTAGTCCCTGGAACACTGAAGCTTTCTTT. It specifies CSASPWNTEAFF.

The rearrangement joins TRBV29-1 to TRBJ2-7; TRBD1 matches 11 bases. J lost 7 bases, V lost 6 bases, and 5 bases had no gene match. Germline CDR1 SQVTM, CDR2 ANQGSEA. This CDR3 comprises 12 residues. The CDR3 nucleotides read TGCAGCGTGGACAGGGGGCCGGGGGAGCAGTACTTC. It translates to CSVDRGPGEQYF.

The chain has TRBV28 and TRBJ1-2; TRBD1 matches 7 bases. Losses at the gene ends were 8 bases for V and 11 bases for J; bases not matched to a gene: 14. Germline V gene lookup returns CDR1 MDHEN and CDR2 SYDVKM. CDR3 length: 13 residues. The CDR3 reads CASGTHQQGSYTF. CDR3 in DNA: TGTGCCAGCGGGACCCATCAACAGGGGTCGTACACCTTC.

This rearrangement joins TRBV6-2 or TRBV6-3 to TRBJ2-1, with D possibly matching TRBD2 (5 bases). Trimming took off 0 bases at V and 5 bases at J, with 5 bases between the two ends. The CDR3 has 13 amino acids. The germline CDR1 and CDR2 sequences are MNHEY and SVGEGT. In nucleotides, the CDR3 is TGTGCCAGCAGTTACTCGAGGGACAATGAGCAGTTCTTC. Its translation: CASSYSRDNEQFF.

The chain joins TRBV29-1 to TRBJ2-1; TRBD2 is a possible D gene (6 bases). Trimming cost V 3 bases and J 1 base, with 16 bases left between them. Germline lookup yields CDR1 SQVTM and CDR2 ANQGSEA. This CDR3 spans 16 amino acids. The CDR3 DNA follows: TGCAGCGTTGATGAAACTAGCCTGCTGTCCTACAATGAGCAGTTCTTC. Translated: CSVDETSLLSYNEQFF.

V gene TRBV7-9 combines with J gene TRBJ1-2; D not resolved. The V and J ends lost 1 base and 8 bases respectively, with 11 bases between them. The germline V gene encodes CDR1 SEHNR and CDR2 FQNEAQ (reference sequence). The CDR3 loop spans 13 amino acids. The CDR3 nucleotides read TGTGCCAGCAGCTTAGAGGGCGAAACCGGCTACACCTTC. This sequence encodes CASSLEGETGYTF. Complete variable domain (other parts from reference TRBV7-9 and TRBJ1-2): DTGVSQNPRHKITKRGQNVTFRCDPISEHNRLYWYRQTLGQGPEFLTYFQNEAQLEKSRLLSDRFSAERPKGSFSTLEIQRTEQGDSAMYLCASSLEGETGYTFGSGTRLTVV.

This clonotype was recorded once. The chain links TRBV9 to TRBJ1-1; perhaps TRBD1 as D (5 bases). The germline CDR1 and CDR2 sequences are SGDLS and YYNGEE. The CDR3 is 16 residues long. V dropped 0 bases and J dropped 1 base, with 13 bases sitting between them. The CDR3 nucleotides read TGTGCCAGCAGCGTAGGTTTACAGGCCACGAACACTGAAGCTTTCTTT. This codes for CASSVGLQATNTEAFF.

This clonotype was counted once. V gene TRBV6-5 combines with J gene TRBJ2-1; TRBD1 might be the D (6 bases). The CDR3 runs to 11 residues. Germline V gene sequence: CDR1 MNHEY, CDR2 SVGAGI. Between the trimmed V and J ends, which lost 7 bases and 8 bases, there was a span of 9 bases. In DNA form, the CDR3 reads TGTGCCAGCACAGGGGTGGATGAGCAGTTCTTC. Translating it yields CASTGVDEQFF.

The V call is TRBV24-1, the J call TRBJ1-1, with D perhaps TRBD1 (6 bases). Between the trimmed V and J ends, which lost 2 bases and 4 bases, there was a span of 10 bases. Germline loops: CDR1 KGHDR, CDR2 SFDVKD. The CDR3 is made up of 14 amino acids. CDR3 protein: CATSDSGVPTEAFF. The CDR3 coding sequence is TGTGCCACCAGTGATTCAGGGGTCCCCACTGAAGCTTTCTTT.

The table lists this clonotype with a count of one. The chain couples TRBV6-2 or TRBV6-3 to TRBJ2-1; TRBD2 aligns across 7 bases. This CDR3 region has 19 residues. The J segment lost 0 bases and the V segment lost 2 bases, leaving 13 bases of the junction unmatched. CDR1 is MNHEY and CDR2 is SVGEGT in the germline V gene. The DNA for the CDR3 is TGTGCCAGCAGTTACCGACGGGGGGTCCCATCGAGCTCCTACAATGAGCAGTTCTTC. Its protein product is CASSYRRGVPSSSYNEQFF.

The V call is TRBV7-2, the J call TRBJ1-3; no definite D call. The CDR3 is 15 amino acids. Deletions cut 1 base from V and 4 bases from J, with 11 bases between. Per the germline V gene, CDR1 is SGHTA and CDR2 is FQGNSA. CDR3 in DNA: TGTGCCAGCAGCTTAGAGATAGGGTCGGGAAACACCATATATTTT. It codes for CASSLEIGSGNTIYF.

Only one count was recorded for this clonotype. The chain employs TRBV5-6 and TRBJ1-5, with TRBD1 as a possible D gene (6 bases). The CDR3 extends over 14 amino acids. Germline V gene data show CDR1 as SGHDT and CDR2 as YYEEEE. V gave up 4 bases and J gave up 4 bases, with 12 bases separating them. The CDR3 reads CASSQGRRNQPQHF. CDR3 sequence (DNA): TGTGCCAGCAGCCAGGGGAGGCGGAATCAGCCCCAGCATTTT.

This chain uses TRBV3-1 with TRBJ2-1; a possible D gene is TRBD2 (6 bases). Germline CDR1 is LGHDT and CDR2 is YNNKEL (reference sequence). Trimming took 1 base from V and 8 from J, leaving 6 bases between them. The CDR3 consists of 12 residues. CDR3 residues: CASSQGGDEQFF. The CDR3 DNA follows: TGTGCCAGCAGCCAAGGGGGGGATGAGCAGTTCTTC.

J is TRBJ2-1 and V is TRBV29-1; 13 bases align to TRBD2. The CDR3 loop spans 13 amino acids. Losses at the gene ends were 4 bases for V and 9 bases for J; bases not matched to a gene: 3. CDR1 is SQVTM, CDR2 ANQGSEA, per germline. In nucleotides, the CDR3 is TGCAGCGTTGCCGGGACTAGCGGGATTGAGCAGTTCTTC. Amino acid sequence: CSVAGTSGIEQFF.

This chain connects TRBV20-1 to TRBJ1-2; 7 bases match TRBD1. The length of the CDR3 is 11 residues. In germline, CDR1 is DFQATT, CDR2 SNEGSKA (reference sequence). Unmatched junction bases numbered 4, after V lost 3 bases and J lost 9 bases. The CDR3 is CSARRQGRYTF. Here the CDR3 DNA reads TGCAGTGCTAGGAGACAGGGCCGCTACACCTTC.

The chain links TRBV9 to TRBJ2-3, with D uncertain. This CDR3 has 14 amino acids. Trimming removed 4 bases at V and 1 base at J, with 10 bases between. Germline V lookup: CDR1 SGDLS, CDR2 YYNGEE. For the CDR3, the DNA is TGTGCCAGCAGCTCGCTGCCGCGCACAGATACGCAGTATTTT. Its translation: CASSSLPRTDTQYF. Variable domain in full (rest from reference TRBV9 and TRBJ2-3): DSGVTQTPKHLITATGQRVTLRCSPRSGDLSVYWYQQSLDQGLQFLIQYYNGEERAKGNILERFSAQQFPDLHSELNLSSLELGDSALYFCASSSLPRTDTQYFGPGTRLTVL.

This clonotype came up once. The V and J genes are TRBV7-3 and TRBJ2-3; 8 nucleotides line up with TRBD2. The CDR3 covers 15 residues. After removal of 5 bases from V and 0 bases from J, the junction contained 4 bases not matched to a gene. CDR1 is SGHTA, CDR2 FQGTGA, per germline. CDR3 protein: CASSQAGASTDTQYF. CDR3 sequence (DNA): TGTGCCAGCAGCCAAGCGGGAGCCAGCACAGATACGCAGTATTTT.

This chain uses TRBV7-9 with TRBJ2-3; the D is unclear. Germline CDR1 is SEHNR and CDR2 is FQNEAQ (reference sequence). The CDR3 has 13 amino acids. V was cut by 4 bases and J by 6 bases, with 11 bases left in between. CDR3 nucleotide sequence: TGTGCCAGCAGCTATAGCTTGGCGGATACGCAGTATTTT. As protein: CASSYSLADTQYF.

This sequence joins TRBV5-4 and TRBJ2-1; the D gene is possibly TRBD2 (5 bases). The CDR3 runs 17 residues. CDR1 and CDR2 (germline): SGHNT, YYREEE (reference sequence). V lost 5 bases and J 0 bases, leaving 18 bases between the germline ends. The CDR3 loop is CASSYLAPPISYNEQFF. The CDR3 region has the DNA TGTGCCAGCAGTTATCTAGCTCCGCCCATCTCCTACAATGAGCAGTTCTTC. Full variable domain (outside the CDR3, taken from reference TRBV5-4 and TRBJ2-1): ETGVTQSPTHLIKTRGQQVTLRCSSQSGHNTVSWYQQALGQGPQFIFQYYREEENGRGNFPPRFSGLQFPNYSSELNVNALELDDSALYLCASSYLAPPISYNEQFFGPGTRLTVL.

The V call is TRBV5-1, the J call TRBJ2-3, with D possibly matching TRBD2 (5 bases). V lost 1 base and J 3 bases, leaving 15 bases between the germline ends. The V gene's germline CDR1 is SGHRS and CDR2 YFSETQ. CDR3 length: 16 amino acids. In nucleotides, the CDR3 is TGCGCCAGCAGCTTGCAGGCGGGCTCTTCAACAGATACGCAGTATTTT. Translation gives CASSLQAGSSTDTQYF.

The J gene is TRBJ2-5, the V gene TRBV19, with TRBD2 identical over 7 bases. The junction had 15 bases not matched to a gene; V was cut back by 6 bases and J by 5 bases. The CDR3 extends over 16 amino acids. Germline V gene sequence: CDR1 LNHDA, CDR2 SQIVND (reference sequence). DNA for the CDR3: TGTGCCAGTAGCCCCATCTTAGCGGGCGAGCAGGAGACCCAGTACTTC. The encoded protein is CASSPILAGEQETQYF.

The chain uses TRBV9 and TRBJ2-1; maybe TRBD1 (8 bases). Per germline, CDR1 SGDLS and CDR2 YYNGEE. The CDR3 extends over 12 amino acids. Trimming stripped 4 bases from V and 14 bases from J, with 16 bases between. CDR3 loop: CASSLQGGSKFF. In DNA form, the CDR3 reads TGTGCCAGCAGCTTACAGGGGGGGAGCAAGTTCTTC. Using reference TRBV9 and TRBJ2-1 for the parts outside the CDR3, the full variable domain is DSGVTQTPKHLITATGQRVTLRCSPRSGDLSVYWYQQSLDQGLQFLIQYYNGEERAKGNILERFSAQQFPDLHSELNLSSLELGDSALYFCASSLQGGSKFFGPGTRLTVL.

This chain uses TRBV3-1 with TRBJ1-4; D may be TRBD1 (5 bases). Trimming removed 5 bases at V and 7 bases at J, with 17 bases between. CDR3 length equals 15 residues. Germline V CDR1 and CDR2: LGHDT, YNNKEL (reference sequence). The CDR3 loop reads CASSSPGRRGEKLFF. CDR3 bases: TGTGCCAGCAGCTCACCGGGACGGAGGGGTGAAAAACTGTTTTTT.